This passage covers 26 T cell receptor beta chains from one sample sequenced in a study of CD8 T cells in ankylosing spondylitis. TCRdb recomputed calls from the 5' RACE reads with MiXCR, one row per CDR3 protein. The sample shows approximately 130,000 distinct CDR3 sequences, about a tenth of them seen only once. Specimen: blood, either unsorted or a sorted T cell fraction (not recorded which). The receptors come from a male donor with ankylosing spondylitis or in good health (not recorded which).

The table lists this clonotype with many counts. V gene TRBV29-1 combines with J gene TRBJ2-7; TRBD2 matches 10 bases. CDR3 size: 12 residues. CDR1 is SQVTM and CDR2 is ANQGSEA in the germline V gene. The ends lost 5 bases at V and 9 bases at J; junction bases unmatched: 7. CDR3 nucleotides: TGCAGCGTTCAGAGCGGGAGGGAGGGGCAGTACTTC. It is translated as CSVQSGREGQYF.

This clonotype was counted at least ten times. The chain links TRBV6-1 to TRBJ2-7, with 10 bases that match TRBD2. Germline V gives CDR1 MNHNS, CDR2 SASEGT. Trimming cost V 4 bases and J 4 bases; bases outside gene matches: 4. The CDR3 spans 14 residues. Here the CDR3 reads CASSALAGAYEQYF. CDR3 DNA sequence: TGTGCCAGCAGTGCCCTAGCGGGAGCGTACGAGCAGTACTTC.

In its sample, this clonotype was seen many times. The chain employs TRBV12-3 or TRBV12-4 and TRBJ2-1; D not certain. The ends were cut back, 3 bases at V and 7 bases at J, with 10 bases in the middle. The length of the CDR3 is 13 residues. The CDR3 nucleotides read TGTGCCAGCAGTTTGAGGCCCTGGAATGAGCAGTTCTTC. This codes for CASSLRPWNEQFF.

This clonotype has more than one count but fewer than ten. Compared with germline, one end of the junction differs, possibly owing to a read error. The rearrangement links TRBV7-7 to TRBJ2-1; D is possibly TRBD1 or TRBD2 (5 bases each). The CDR3 totals 16 residues. The germline CDR1 and CDR2 sequences are SSHAT and FNYEAQ (reference sequence). CDR3 protein: CASSVGGYRSYNEQFF. The CDR3 nucleotides are TGTGCTAGCAGCGTTGGGGGTTACCGCTCCTACAATGAGCAGTTCTTC.

This clonotype was picked up many times. The V and J genes are TRBV20-1 and TRBJ2-5, with a possible D match to TRBD2 (5 bases). CDR3 length equals 14 residues. The V gene's germline CDR1 is DFQATT and CDR2 SNEGSKA (reference sequence). Trimming shortened V by 5 bases and J by 1 base, and 14 bases separated the two germline ends. Here the CDR3 DNA reads TGCAGTGCTCTCCAACTAGGAATCCAAGAGACCCAGTACTTC. This codes for CSALQLGIQETQYF.

In its sample, this clonotype was seen a few times. The V and J genes are TRBV5-6 and TRBJ2-2; 11 nucleotides align to TRBD2. The CDR3 is made up of 18 amino acids. Germline CDR1 reads SGHDT; CDR2 reads YYEEEE. V trimming: 4 bases; J trimming: 2 bases; junction bases outside the gene matches: 10. CDR3 sequence reads: CASSRRLGTSGNTGELFF. CDR3 nucleotides: TGTGCCAGCAGCCGACGCCTGGGGACTAGCGGTAACACCGGGGAGCTGTTTTTT.

This clonotype was seen a few times. The chain has TRBV7-2 and TRBJ2-7; 9 nucleotides match TRBD1. Trimming cost V 5 bases and J 5 bases; bases outside gene matches: 10. This CDR3 has 15 residues. CDR1 SGHTA and CDR2 FQGNSA come from the germline V gene. The CDR3 DNA reads TGTGCCAGCAGCCCACCTGGGACAGGGTCCCACGAGCAGTACTTC. Its protein product is CASSPPGTGSHEQYF.

The chain uses TRBV20-1 and TRBJ2-5, with 15 positions matching TRBD2. V lost 2 bases to trimming and J lost 2 bases; unmatched junction nucleotides: 6. The germline V gene has CDR1 DFQATT and CDR2 SNEGSKA (reference sequence). The CDR3 loop spans 17 amino acids. Written as DNA, the CDR3 is TGCAGTGCTAGAAAGGGACTAGCGGGAGGTATTCAAGAGACCCAGTACTTC. As protein: CSARKGLAGGIQETQYF.

This clonotype was counted many times. The chain links TRBV5-1 to TRBJ1-1; no firm D call. The V gene's germline CDR1 is SGHRS and CDR2 YFSETQ. The germline V and J ends were trimmed by 3 bases and 5 bases, with 14 bases remaining between them. The length of the CDR3 is 14 residues. CDR3 bases: TGCGCCAGCAGCTCGGACTTACCTGGGACTGAAGCTTTCTTT. Translation: CASSSDLPGTEAFF.

This clonotype showed up just a few times. The gene calls are TRBV7-8 and TRBJ1-5; D is possibly TRBD1 (5 bases). The V gene's germline CDR1 is SGHVS and CDR2 FQNEAQ. The CDR3 totals 14 residues. The V end was cut by 8 bases, the J end by 4 bases, with 15 bases between. This CDR3 reads CASGLGPLNQPQHF. The CDR3 DNA is TGTGCCAGCGGATTGGGACCTCTTAATCAGCCCCAGCATTTT.

This clonotype has just a few counts. The chain couples TRBV29-1 to TRBJ2-1; the match to TRBD2 covers 11 bases. With V trimmed by 7 bases and J by 6 bases, 8 bases remained unmatched. The CDR3 runs to 14 residues. Germline CDR1 and CDR2: SQVTM and ANQGSEA. The DNA for the CDR3 is TGCAGCGCTAATCCGGGACTAGCGGCCAATGAGCAGTTCTTC. Translated, it gives CSANPGLAANEQFF.

This clonotype appeared a few times. One base away lies a much larger clone, so this may be a sequencing read error. This CDR3 reads CSVGNRGPLAKNSQYF. CDR3 nucleotides: TGCAGCGTCGGGAACAGGGGCCCATTAGCCAAAAACAGTCAGTACTTC. The chain employs TRBV29-1 and TRBJ2-4; TRBD1 matches 7 bases. Germline V gives CDR1 SQVTM, CDR2 ANQGSEA. The CDR3 extends over 16 amino acids.

This clonotype was seen at least ten times. The CDR3 region has the DNA TGTGCCAGCAGCTTAGCGCCCAGGGGGCATGCCTACGAGCAGTACTTC. This codes for CASSLAPRGHAYEQYF. J is TRBJ2-7 and V is TRBV7-2; 8 bases agree with TRBD1. The CDR3 loop spans 16 amino acids. Germline assignment: CDR1 SGHTA and CDR2 FQGNSA. Germline trimming cut 0 bases from V and 2 bases from J; bases unmatched to any gene: 6.

The genes are TRBV18 and TRBJ1-2, with D unresolved. From germline, CDR1 is KGHSH and CDR2 LQKENI. Trimming left V 0 bases short and J 4 bases short, with 15 bases between. The CDR3 runs to 16 residues. DNA of the CDR3: TGTGCCAGCTCACCACCGCTAAGGACCTCAATCTATGGCTACACCTTC. Translating it yields CASSPPLRTSIYGYTF.

This clonotype occurred a few times. The chain is built from TRBV4-3 and TRBJ2-7; 10 nucleotides align to TRBD2. The CDR3 loop spans 16 amino acids. V was pared by 4 bases and J by 7 bases, with 13 bases of the junction left unmatched. CDR1 and CDR2 (germline): LGHNA, YSLEER. CDR3 nucleotides: TGCGCCAGCAGCCCGGATGTCCTAGCGGGAGTTTGGGAGCAGTACTTC. Translated: CASSPDVLAGVWEQYF.

This clonotype was picked up many times. The J gene is TRBJ2-1, the V gene TRBV20-1, with TRBD2 matching over 9 bases. The CDR3 contains 14 residues. Germline V CDR1 and CDR2: DFQATT, SNEGSKA (reference sequence). In DNA form, the CDR3 reads TGCATACACGGACCGGCGGGACTAGCAGGTGAGCAGTTCTTC. Residues: CIHGPAGLAGEQFF.

This clonotype was picked up many times. The chain uses TRBV20-1 and TRBJ1-3; unclear D gene. CDR1 and CDR2 (germline): DFQATT, SNEGSKA (reference sequence). The germline V and J ends were trimmed by 6 bases and 4 bases, with 16 bases remaining between them. The CDR3 is 14 amino acids. The CDR3 sequence is CSAPGSRAGNTIYF. The CDR3 nucleotides are TGCAGTGCCCCGGGATCCCGGGCAGGAAACACCATATATTTT.

This clonotype was observed at least ten times. CDR3: CSVVAGGTDTQYF. In nucleotides, the CDR3 is TGCAGCGTTGTAGCGGGTGGTACAGATACGCAGTATTTT. The V gene is TRBV29-1, the J gene TRBJ2-3, with 7 positions matching TRBD2. This CDR3 is built from 13 residues. Trimming took 4 bases from V and 3 from J; bases not matched to a gene: 4. Germline V CDR1 and CDR2: SQVTM, ANQGSEA.

This clonotype was counted at least ten times. This sequence joins TRBV6-5 and TRBJ2-2; D possibly corresponds to TRBD1 (6 bases). Germline V lookup: CDR1 MNHEY, CDR2 SVGAGI. The CDR3 loop spans 16 amino acids. The V gene lost 4 bases and the J gene lost 3 bases, with 15 bases spanning the gap. Written as DNA, the CDR3 is TGTGCCAGCAGTTCATGGACAGTAGGAGACACCGGGGAGCTGTTTTTT. This gives the protein CASSSWTVGDTGELFF.

The chain is built from TRBV4-2 and TRBJ2-7; 7 positions agree with TRBD1. Trimming took 4 bases from V and 0 from J; bases not matched to a gene: 6. The CDR3 spans 15 residues. Germline CDR1 LGHNA, CDR2 YNFKEQ. This CDR3 reads CASSPGQVCSYEQYF. Here the CDR3 DNA reads TGTGCCAGCAGCCCCGGACAGGTCTGCTCCTACGAGCAGTACTTC.

This CDR3 is CASSEVVAGTGELFF. The CDR3, as DNA: TGTGCCAGCAGTGAAGTCGTAGCGGGCACCGGGGAGCTGTTTTTT. The V gene is TRBV2, the J gene TRBJ2-2; the match to TRBD2 covers 7 bases. The CDR3 is made up of 15 amino acids. CDR1 SNHLY and CDR2 FYNNEI come from the germline V gene. With 1 base clipped from V and 4 bases from J, the junction kept 3 bases outside the gene matches.

CDR3 sequence: CASSREGGTEAFF. The CDR3 bases are TGTGCCAGCAGCCGCGAGGGAGGGACTGAAGCTTTCTTT. This rearrangement joins TRBV6-2 or TRBV6-3 to TRBJ1-1; D gene ambiguous. The germline gives CDR1 MNHEY, CDR2 SVGEGT. The V gene lost 6 bases and the J gene lost 5 bases, with 13 bases spanning the gap. The CDR3 consists of 13 residues.

The rearrangement joins TRBV4-2 to TRBJ2-5; 7 bases map to TRBD2. The CDR3 is made up of 14 amino acids. The trim removed 0 bases at V and 4 bases at J, leaving 2 bases unmatched. Germline V gene data show CDR1 as LGHNA and CDR2 as YNFKEQ. For the CDR3, the DNA is TGTGCCAGCAGCCAAGAGCCTAGCGGAGAGACCCAGTACTTC. It yields the protein CASSQEPSGETQYF.

Many counts were recorded for this clonotype. The genes are TRBV3-1 and TRBJ2-5; the D gene could be TRBD1 or TRBD2 (5 bases each). V lost 0 bases, J lost 5 bases, and 16 bases lay in between. Germline V gives CDR1 LGHDT, CDR2 YNNKEL (reference sequence). The CDR3 runs 16 residues. CDR3 sequence: CASSQDRGADIETQYF. CDR3 nucleotides: TGTGCCAGCAGCCAAGATCGAGGGGCGGACATCGAGACCCAGTACTTC.

This clonotype was seen at least ten times. This chain uses TRBV5-1 with TRBJ1-4; D not resolved. V was pared by 5 bases and J by 1 base, with 9 bases between. The CDR3 consists of 14 residues. Germline V gene data show CDR1 as SGHRS and CDR2 as YFSETQ. The CDR3 DNA sequence: TGCGCCAGCAGGGTACAGATAACTAATGAAAAACTGTTTTTT. Translation gives CASRVQITNEKLFF.

This clonotype was observed many times. The chain links TRBV6-2 or TRBV6-3 to TRBJ1-1; D unclear. Trimming shortened V by 1 base and J by 2 bases, and 2 bases separated the two germline ends. Germline lookup yields CDR1 MNHEY and CDR2 SVGEGT. CDR3 length equals 12 residues. The CDR3 is CASSYFNTEAFF. DNA for the CDR3: TGTGCCAGCAGTTACTTCAACACTGAAGCTTTCTTT.